Listed below are T cell receptor beta chains from one sample, sequenced in a study of PD-1 blockade in classical Hodgkin lymphoma. Produced via immunoSEQ multiplex PCR; TCRdb's table is partial and in-frame only. The data contain 10,000 to 15,000 clones, 85% to 90% of them singletons. Here the sequenced sample was CD4+ T cells from blood, taken at baseline. These receptors were taken from a human donor with classical Hodgkin lymphoma. The CDR3 runs from the conserved cysteine through the conserved F or W. D genes are given only for firm matches. Size values are once, few and many counts, or a class for expanded clones, and some rows have none.

J: TRBJ2-6
D: -
V: TRBV29-1
size: -
DNA: TGCAGCGTTAGAGGTGGGGCCAACGTCCTGACTTTC
CDR3: CSVRGGANVLTF

J: TRBJ1-2
D: -
V: TRBV28
size: -
DNA: TGTGCCAGCAGTTTTGAGGAGCCTTATGGCTACACCTTC
CDR3: CASSFEEPYGYTF

J: TRBJ2-2
D: -
V: TRBV19
size: -
DNA: TGTGCCAGTAGTATAGCTAGGGTCGACACCGGGGAGCTGTTTTTT
CDR3: CASSIARVDTGELFF

J: TRBJ2-6
D: -
V: TRBV28
size: -
DNA: TGTGCCAGCGGGGGGACTGGGGCCAACGTCCTGACTTTC
CDR3: CASGGTGANVLTF

J: TRBJ2-1
D: -
V: TRBV5-5
size: -
DNA: TGTGCCAGCAGCTTGTTAGCTAGCTCCTACAATGAGCAGTTCTTC
CDR3: CASSLLASSYNEQFF

J: TRBJ2-2
D: -
V: TRBV11-3
size: -
DNA: TGTGCCAGCAGCTTAGGAAGTAGTAGTGGTCCTGGGGAGCTGTTTTTT
CDR3: CASSLGSSSGPGELFF

J: TRBJ1-5
D: TRBD1
V: TRBV18
size: -
DNA: TGTGCCAGCTCACCACCGCCAGGGGGGAATCAGCCCCAGCATTTT
CDR3: CASSPPPGGNQPQHF

J: TRBJ1-2
D: -
V: TRBV2
size: -
DNA: TGTGCCAGCAGGGAGGGGGGGTTTAGTGGCTACACCTTC
CDR3: CASREGGFSGYTF

J: TRBJ1-2
D: TRBD1
V: TRBV19
size: -
DNA: TGTGCCAGTTCGGACAGGGGGGACTATGGCTACACCTTC
CDR3: CASSDRGDYGYTF

J: TRBJ2-7
D: -
V: TRBV4-1
size: -
DNA: TGCGCCAGCAGCCAACGGGAAGGGGCTTACGAGCAGTACTTC
CDR3: CASSQREGAYEQYF

J: TRBJ2-7
D: TRBD2
V: TRBV6-5
size: -
DNA: TGTGCCAGCAGTTACGGACATAGCGGGAGCTACGAGCAGTACTTC
CDR3: CASSYGHSGSYEQYF

J: TRBJ1-6
D: -
V: TRBV5-1
size: -
DNA: TGCGCCAGCAGCTTGGAAACGAGTTATAATTCACCCCTCCACTTT
CDR3: CASSLETSYNSPLHF

J: TRBJ2-7
D: -
V: TRBV12-5
size: few
DNA: TGTGCTAGTGGCCTACCGCACTTCCCCTCCTACGAGCAGTACTTC
CDR3: CASGLPHFPSYEQYF